This TCR beta chain was recovered during a study of OX40 agonist ivuxolimab in advanced cancers. Regarding the research as a whole: Ivuxolimab was a fully human IgG2 agonistic monoclonal antibody targeting the costimulatory receptor OX40 (CD134). Patients were allowed to have had prior anti-PD-1, anti-PD-L1 or anti-CTLA-4 therapy, and around 40% of the dose-escalation patients had previously received checkpoint inhibitors. Three dose-escalation patients achieved partial responses, one with hepatocellular carcinoma and two with cutaneous melanoma. The paper reports the monotherapy dose-escalation portion (N of about 54 patients) of the phase I ivuxolimab trial. Intravenous ivuxolimab was administered to patients every 2 weeks at six dose levels: 0.01, 0.1, 0.3, 1.5, 3 and 10 mg/kg. Among the 52 dose-escalation patients, about 20 had hepatocellular carcinoma, around 15 melanoma, 9 renal cell carcinoma and 9 head and neck cancer. The dose-escalation cohort was approximately 83% male with a mean age of 60 years, ranging from roughly 23 to 80. Peripheral TCRbeta sequencing was intended to test whether TCR sequence diversity was altered and clonal T-cell expansion was caused by ivuxolimab. Overall study results and their limits: The antigen specificity of the peripheral T cells that underwent clonal expansion was not determined. After ivuxolimab, more expanded clones were found on average in CD8+ T cells than in CD4+ T cells. Partial responders in the 0.1-3.0 mg/kg groups had among the lowest normalized peripheral clonal expansion, especially among CD8+ T cells. Low levels of normalized T-cell clonal expansion were also seen in some nonresponding patients. At doses of 0.1 to 3.0 mg/kg, clonal expansion of both CD4+ and CD8+ T cells in blood was seen between baseline and week 6.

On this clone itself: There is no known antigen for this receptor. No base qualities exist here, and no much larger clone lies one base off it.

For sequencing of the TCRbeta CDR3 region, genomic DNA was extracted from the sorted cells. The immunoSEQ Assay was used for sequencing of TCRbeta CDR3 regions. TCRdb provides this immuneACCESS table in a form limited to in-frame rearrangements. Some clones are lacking; in checked studies, under half of them reflect an unresolved V gene, and why the rest are absent is not known. For this sample there are about 77,000 clones; 65% to 85% appear just once. Over 3.5% of the sample is in the top ten clones. Patients with autoimmune disease history or receiving systemic immunosuppression were excluded from the trial. Peripheral blood for TCR sequencing was collected from all dose cohorts at baseline, on cycle 4 day 1, and on cycle 7 day 1. The samples were taken from a phase I, first-in-human, multicenter, open-label dose-escalation trial of ivuxolimab. Adults with locally advanced or metastatic head and neck squamous cell, hepatocellular, melanoma or renal cell carcinoma were enrolled in the trial. Before TCR sequencing, CD4+ and CD8+ T cells were separately sorted from peripheral blood.

Spanning cysteine to phenylalanine, the CDR3 consists of 21 amino acids. The DNA shown is the 63-base CDR3, in frame from base 1. The germline V gene provides CDR1 KGHSH and CDR2 LQKENI. Unmatched junction bases come to 23, with V trimmed by 5 bases and J by 3 bases. The receptor's source is an adult with an advanced solid tumor such as melanoma, head and neck, liver or kidney cancer. The V and J genes are TRBV18 and TRBJ2-1; TRBD1 lines up with 9 middle nucleotides. The input for sequencing was CD4+ or CD8+ T cells sorted from blood, taken in a trial of the OX40 agonist ivuxolimab. CDR3 region: CASSKTGGDPSGWWGYNEQFF. In nucleotides, the sequence is TGTGCCAGCTCAAAGACAGGGGGTGACCCCTCTGGCTGGTGGGGCTACAATGAGCAGTTCTTC.